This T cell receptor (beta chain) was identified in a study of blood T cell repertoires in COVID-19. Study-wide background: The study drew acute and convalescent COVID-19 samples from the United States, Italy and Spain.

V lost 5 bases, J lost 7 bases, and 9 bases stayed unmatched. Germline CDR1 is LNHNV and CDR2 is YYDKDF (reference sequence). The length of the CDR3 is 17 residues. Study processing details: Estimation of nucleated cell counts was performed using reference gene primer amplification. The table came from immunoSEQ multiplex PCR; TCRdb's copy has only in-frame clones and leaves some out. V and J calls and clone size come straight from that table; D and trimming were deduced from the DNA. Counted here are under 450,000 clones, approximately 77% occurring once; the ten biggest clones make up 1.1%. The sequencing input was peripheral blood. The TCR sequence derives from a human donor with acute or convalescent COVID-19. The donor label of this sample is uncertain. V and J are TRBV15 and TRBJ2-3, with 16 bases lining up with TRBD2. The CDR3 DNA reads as TGTGCCACCAGCGGCCCTCTGGGACTAGCGGGGGGGTATACGCAGTATTTT. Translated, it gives CATSGPLGLAGGYTQYF.